These T cell receptor beta chains were read from a single sample in a study of brain T cells in children with intractable seizures. Measured with immunoSEQ multiplex PCR; TCRdb has only the in-frame clones, and not every one. The table shows tens of thousands of clones, with more than 95% occurring only once. Sequenced material: peripheral blood, taken at surgery. These receptors originate from a boy in the first two years of life with focal cortical dysplasia and intractable seizures. Each CDR3 is given with its conserved first and last residue. Fields, in order: D gene, J gene, CDR3 length, clone size, V gene, CDR3 protein, CDR3 DNA. The D gene is left open where the match is weak. A clone size is listed for some rows: how often the clone was seen (once, few, many), or a class if it is expanded.

D: .; J: TRBJ2-5; length: 13; size: .; V: TRBV2; CDR3: CASGGGRQETQYF; DNA: TGTGCCAGCGGGGGGGGGCGGCAAGAGACCCAGTACTTC
D: .; J: TRBJ2-6; length: 15; size: .; V: TRBV7-2; CDR3: CASSFLGSGANVLTF; DNA: TGTGCCAGCAGCTTTTTAGGCTCTGGGGCCAACGTCCTGACTTTC
D: .; J: TRBJ2-7; length: 14; size: .; V: TRBV7-9; CDR3: CASSGAPYPYEQYF; DNA: TGTGCCAGCAGCGGTGCCCCCTACCCTTACGAGCAGTACTTC
D: TRBD1; J: TRBJ1-5; length: 13; size: .; V: TRBV6-5; CDR3: CASMGTGRDPQHF; DNA: TGTGCCAGCATGGGGACAGGGCGCGATCCCCAGCATTTT
D: .; J: TRBJ2-5; length: 11; size: .; V: TRBV12-3/TRBV12-4; CDR3: CASSLRETQYF; DNA: TGTGCCAGCAGCCTCCGGGAGACCCAGTACTTC
D: .; J: TRBJ2-3; length: 12; size: .; V: TRBV3-1/TRBV3-2; CDR3: CASSLATDTQYF; DNA: TGTGCCAGCAGTCTAGCGACAGATACGCAGTATTTT
D: TRBD1; J: TRBJ1-2; length: 11; size: .; V: TRBV12-5; CDR3: CASGNRGGYTF; DNA: TGTGCTAGTGGTAACAGGGGTGGCTACACCTTC
D: .; J: TRBJ2-5; length: 17; size: once; V: TRBV7-8; CDR3: CASSLVGGAPFQETQYF; DNA: TGTGCCAGCAGCTTAGTAGGGGGAGCCCCCTTCCAAGAGACCCAGTACTTC
D: .; J: TRBJ1-5; length: 13; size: .; V: TRBV6-2/TRBV6-3; CDR3: CASSRMSNQPQHF; DNA: TGTGCCAGCAGTCGGATGAGCAATCAGCCCCAGCATTTT
D: .; J: TRBJ2-3; length: 15; size: .; V: TRBV5-1; CDR3: CASSLSSSGTDTQYF; DNA: TGCGCCAGCAGCTTGAGCTCAAGCGGTACAGATACGCAGTATTTT
D: .; J: TRBJ1-1; length: 13; size: .; V: TRBV24-1; CDR3: CATSDAGNTEAFF; DNA: TGTGCCACCAGTGATGCAGGGAACACTGAAGCTTTCTTT
D: .; J: TRBJ2-1; length: 14; size: .; V: TRBV6-5; CDR3: CASSSGSPYNEQFF; DNA: TGTGCCAGCAGCTCAGGGTCCCCCTACAATGAGCAGTTCTTC
D: TRBD2; J: TRBJ2-7; length: 17; size: .; V: TRBV5-1; CDR3: CASSLVLAGGLSHEQYF; DNA: TGCGCCAGCAGCTTGGTTCTAGCGGGGGGGCTATCGCACGAGCAGTACTTC
D: TRBD2; J: TRBJ2-3; length: 15; size: .; V: TRBV7-9; CDR3: CASSLLAGSTDTQYF; DNA: TGTGCCAGCAGCTTATTAGCGGGGAGCACAGATACGCAGTATTTT
D: .; J: TRBJ2-2; length: 14; size: .; V: TRBV4-2; CDR3: CASSQEVVAGELFF; DNA: TGTGCCAGCAGCCAAGAGGTGGTGGCCGGGGAGCTGTTTTTT
D: .; J: TRBJ2-7; length: 14; size: .; V: TRBV28; CDR3: CASSLGRLSYEQYF; DNA: TGTGCCAGCAGTTTGGGACGGCTCTCCTACGAGCAGTACTTC
D: .; J: TRBJ2-2; length: 17; size: .; V: TRBV4-1; CDR3: CASSPLPDIRGTGELFF; DNA: TGCGCCAGCAGCCCTCTACCGGACATCCGGGGCACCGGGGAGCTGTTTTTT
D: .; J: TRBJ2-3; length: 16; size: .; V: TRBV4-2; CDR3: CASSPFSGELPDTQYF; DNA: TGTGCCAGCAGCCCCTTCTCGGGCGAGTTGCCAGATACGCAGTATTTT
D: .; J: TRBJ2-2; length: 16; size: .; V: TRBV5-1; CDR3: CASSLSSFLNTGELFF; DNA: TGCGCCAGCAGCTTGAGCTCGTTTTTGAACACCGGGGAGCTGTTTTTT
D: TRBD2; J: TRBJ2-7; length: 16; size: .; V: TRBV3-1/TRBV3-2; CDR3: CASSQESAGGSYEQYF; DNA: TGTGCCAGCAGCCAAGAGTCCGCGGGGGGCTCCTACGAGCAGTACTTC
D: .; J: TRBJ2-6; length: 18; size: .; V: TRBV9; CDR3: CASSVARGGESGANVLTF; DNA: TGTGCCAGCAGCGTAGCCCGGGGCGGGGAATCTGGGGCCAACGTCCTGACTTTC
D: .; J: TRBJ2-7; length: 16; size: .; V: TRBV4-3; CDR3: CASSQDYGQGFYEQYF; DNA: TGCGCCAGCAGCCAAGATTACGGGCAGGGCTTCTACGAGCAGTACTTC
D: .; J: TRBJ1-5; length: 15; size: .; V: TRBV5-6; CDR3: CASSLFAGRNQPQHF; DNA: TGTGCCAGCAGCTTATTTGCGGGGCGCAATCAGCCCCAGCATTTT
D: TRBD1; J: TRBJ1-4; length: 15; size: .; V: TRBV2; CDR3: CASISGQGEREKLFF; DNA: TGTGCCAGCATTTCGGGACAGGGGGAGAGAGAAAAACTGTTTTTT
D: .; J: TRBJ1-5; length: 15; size: .; V: TRBV3-1/TRBV3-2; CDR3: CASTHLKGLNQPQHF; DNA: TGTGCCAGCACCCACTTGAAGGGACTAAATCAGCCCCAGCATTTT
D: TRBD1; J: TRBJ1-6; length: 16; size: .; V: TRBV9; CDR3: CASSPQGVAYNSPLHF; DNA: TGTGCCAGCAGCCCCCAGGGGGTTGCCTATAATTCACCCCTCCACTTT
D: .; J: TRBJ1-1; length: 14; size: .; V: TRBV27; CDR3: CASSLSGSGSEAFF; DNA: TGTGCCAGCAGTTTATCCGGGTCAGGATCTGAAGCTTTCTTT
D: .; J: TRBJ2-1; length: 13; size: .; V: TRBV7-9; CDR3: CASSPGVNNEQFF; DNA: TGTGCCAGCAGCCCGGGGGTTAACAATGAGCAGTTCTTC
D: TRBD1; J: TRBJ2-3; length: 14; size: .; V: TRBV11-2; CDR3: CASSLTGSTDTQYF; DNA: TGTGCCAGCAGCTTGACAGGGTCCACAGATACGCAGTATTTT
D: TRBD1; J: TRBJ2-5; length: 15; size: .; V: TRBV5-1; CDR3: CASSLVRGRQETQYF; DNA: TGCGCCAGCAGCTTGGTCAGGGGGCGCCAAGAGACCCAGTACTTC
D: .; J: TRBJ1-5; length: 17; size: .; V: TRBV4-3; CDR3: CASSQGAGYGSNQPQHF; DNA: TGCGCCAGCAGCCAAGGGGCAGGGTATGGCAGCAATCAGCCCCAGCATTTT
D: .; J: TRBJ1-5; length: 13; size: .; V: TRBV4-1; CDR3: CASSQGQWQPQHF; DNA: TGCGCCAGCAGCCAAGGGCAGTGGCAGCCCCAGCATTTT
D: TRBD2; J: TRBJ2-4; length: 16; size: .; V: TRBV10-3; CDR3: CAISEGGGLAKNIQYF; DNA: TGTGCCATCAGTGAGGGGGGGGGTCTAGCCAAAAACATTCAGTACTTC
D: .; J: TRBJ1-2; length: 13; size: .; V: TRBV19; CDR3: CASSIEANYGYTF; DNA: TGTGCCAGTAGTATCGAAGCTAACTATGGCTACACCTTC
D: .; J: TRBJ2-7; length: 16; size: .; V: TRBV7-9; CDR3: CASSLDSFGLIAEQYF; DNA: TGTGCCAGCAGCTTAGATTCTTTCGGGTTAATAGCCGAGCAGTACTTC
D: .; J: TRBJ2-1; length: 16; size: .; V: TRBV19; CDR3: CASSISERSYYNEQFF; DNA: TGTGCCAGTAGCATTTCGGAGCGGAGCTACTACAATGAGCAGTTCTTC
D: .; J: TRBJ2-1; length: 15; size: once; V: TRBV7-8; CDR3: CASSPMGGRHNEQFF; DNA: TGTGCCAGCAGCCCAATGGGGGGACGGCACAATGAGCAGTTCTTC
D: TRBD2; J: TRBJ2-5; length: 16; size: .; V: TRBV27; CDR3: CASMPGTSGGQETQYF; DNA: TGTGCCAGCATGCCCGGGACTAGCGGAGGGCAAGAGACCCAGTACTTC
D: .; J: TRBJ2-2; length: 15; size: once; V: TRBV7-3; CDR3: CASSLGLANTGELFF; DNA: TGTGCCAGCAGCTTAGGGCTAGCGAACACCGGGGAGCTGTTTTTT
D: TRBD2; J: TRBJ2-3; length: 16; size: .; V: TRBV5-1; CDR3: CASSVWTSEGTDTQYF; DNA: TGCGCCAGCAGCGTGTGGACTAGCGAGGGCACAGATACGCAGTATTTT
D: TRBD1; J: TRBJ1-5; length: 15; size: .; V: TRBV4-2; CDR3: CASSQQGGGNQPQHF; DNA: TGTGCCAGCAGCCAACAGGGGGGAGGCAATCAGCCCCAGCATTTT
D: .; J: TRBJ2-1; length: 15; size: .; V: TRBV5-1; CDR3: CASRDGRVAYNEQFF; DNA: TGCGCCAGCAGGGACGGGAGAGTGGCCTACAATGAGCAGTTCTTC
D: .; J: TRBJ2-6; length: 14; size: .; V: TRBV4-3; CDR3: CASSQVSGANVLTF; DNA: TGCGCCAGCAGCCAAGTTTCTGGGGCCAACGTCCTGACTTTC
D: .; J: TRBJ2-5; length: 13; size: .; V: TRBV5-1; CDR3: CASSLHQGETQYF; DNA: TGCGCCAGCAGCTTGCATCAGGGGGAGACCCAGTACTTC
D: TRBD1; J: TRBJ2-4; length: 19; size: .; V: TRBV4-3; CDR3: CASSQGEGANAKAKNIQYF; DNA: TGCGCCAGCAGCCAAGGAGAGGGGGCGAATGCAAAAGCCAAAAACATTCAGTACTTC
D: .; J: TRBJ1-6; length: 17; size: .; V: TRBV7-9; CDR3: CASSLGPVGSYNSPLHF; DNA: TGTGCCAGCAGCTTAGGTCCGGTAGGGTCCTATAATTCACCCCTCCACTTT
D: TRBD1; J: TRBJ2-7; length: 15; size: .; V: TRBV7-2; CDR3: CASSGGQSSSYEQYF; DNA: TGTGCCAGCAGCGGGGGACAGTCGTCATCCTACGAGCAGTACTTC
D: TRBD1; J: TRBJ1-6; length: 16; size: .; V: TRBV9; CDR3: CASSPSIDRGWSPLHF; DNA: TGTGCCAGCAGCCCAAGTATCGACAGGGGGTGGTCACCCCTCCACTTT
D: TRBD1; J: TRBJ1-6; length: 16; size: .; V: TRBV6-1; CDR3: CASSEGYRGLDSPLHF; DNA: TGTGCCAGCAGTGAAGGGTACAGGGGGCTTGATTCACCCCTCCACTTT
D: TRBD2; J: TRBJ2-7; length: 15; size: .; V: TRBV19; CDR3: CASSRLAGVTYEQYF; DNA: TGTGCCAGTAGTAGACTAGCGGGCGTAACCTACGAGCAGTACTTC
D: TRBD2; J: TRBJ2-1; length: 14; size: once; V: TRBV9; CDR3: CASSVGLAGDEQFF; DNA: TGTGCCAGCAGCGTAGGGCTAGCGGGAGATGAGCAGTTCTTC
D: .; J: TRBJ1-1; length: 13; size: .; V: TRBV6-1; CDR3: CASSEVNNAEAFF; DNA: TGTGCCAGCAGTGAAGTGAATAACGCTGAAGCTTTCTTT
D: .; J: TRBJ2-2; length: 16; size: .; V: TRBV15; CDR3: CATSRGRLTATGELFF; DNA: TGTGCCACCAGCAGAGGCCGTTTGACCGCCACCGGGGAGCTGTTTTTT
D: TRBD1; J: TRBJ1-1; length: 13; size: .; V: TRBV19; CDR3: CASADRGGTEAFF; DNA: TGTGCCAGTGCGGACAGGGGAGGCACTGAAGCTTTCTTT
D: TRBD2; J: TRBJ2-3; length: 14; size: .; V: TRBV2; CDR3: CASRGGRAVDTQYF; DNA: TGTGCCAGCAGAGGCGGGAGGGCCGTCGATACGCAGTATTTT